A selection of T cell receptor beta chains follows, all from one sample in a study of cytomegalovirus exposure and HLA in healthy donors. Only in-frame clones appear in the TCRdb table, and some are missing; sequencing was by immunoSEQ multiplex PCR. In all, the sample yields fewer than 250,000 clones. Sequences were obtained from PBMCs. The receptors originated from a woman aged 25 to 39 in good health and CMV-seropositive. Both conserved end residues are trimmed from each CDR3. Fields, in order: J gene, V gene, CDR3 protein.

j_gene: TRBJ1-2
v_gene: TRBV7-9
CDR3aa: ASSFGRNNYGYT

j_gene: TRBJ2-2
v_gene: TRBV5-4
CDR3aa: ASSYSGGATGELF

j_gene: TRBJ2-1
v_gene: TRBV27
CDR3aa: ASSLGAGSGGNEQF

j_gene: TRBJ2-7
v_gene: TRBV7-9
CDR3aa: ASSLSPPRLRHEQY

j_gene: TRBJ2-2
v_gene: TRBV19
CDR3aa: ASSYRATGELF

j_gene: TRBJ1-2
v_gene: TRBV28
CDR3aa: ASRITGFHGYT

j_gene: TRBJ2-1
v_gene: TRBV4-2
CDR3aa: ASSQLIGSGGSQQF

j_gene: TRBJ1-3
v_gene: TRBV6-1
CDR3aa: ASSERMGNTIY

j_gene: TRBJ1-5
v_gene: TRBV19
CDR3aa: ASSQGVQPQH

j_gene: TRBJ2-7
v_gene: TRBV18
CDR3aa: ASSPQDGQLSPYEQY

j_gene: TRBJ1-4
v_gene: TRBV5-1
CDR3aa: ASSLMGQLNEKLF

j_gene: TRBJ2-3
v_gene: TRBV5-1
CDR3aa: ASSLGQITDTQY

j_gene: TRBJ1-4
v_gene: TRBV11-2
CDR3aa: ASRDRGWGEKLF

j_gene: TRBJ2-5
v_gene: TRBV19
CDR3aa: ASSTGQGAFETQY

j_gene: TRBJ2-7
v_gene: TRBV7-6
CDR3aa: ASSLFPGDSYEQY

j_gene: TRBJ1-4
v_gene: TRBV11-2
CDR3aa: ASSSPREGGKLF

j_gene: TRBJ1-1
v_gene: TRBV7-2
CDR3aa: ASSLGGTGNTEAF

j_gene: TRBJ1-5
v_gene: TRBV6-1
CDR3aa: ASSEGAVFNQPQH

j_gene: TRBJ2-1
v_gene: TRBV7-9
CDR3aa: ASSGAGQDYNEQF

j_gene: TRBJ2-3
v_gene: TRBV27
CDR3aa: ASRSGSTDTQY

j_gene: TRBJ1-4
v_gene: TRBV18
CDR3aa: ASKGQGASATNEKLF

j_gene: TRBJ2-5
v_gene: TRBV19
CDR3aa: ASRDSHQETQY

j_gene: TRBJ1-2
v_gene: TRBV5-4
CDR3aa: ASSLGQANYGYT

j_gene: TRBJ2-7
v_gene: TRBV7-8
CDR3aa: ASSGDRVGEQY

j_gene: TRBJ2-5
v_gene: TRBV6-1
CDR3aa: ASQRLRNQETQY

j_gene: TRBJ1-1
v_gene: TRBV2
CDR3aa: ASREGTAAAAF

j_gene: TRBJ2-3
v_gene: TRBV29-1
CDR3aa: SVVRGAPGDTQC

j_gene: TRBJ2-1
v_gene: TRBV27
CDR3aa: ASSSGLAGHNEQF

j_gene: TRBJ2-2
v_gene: TRBV6-1
CDR3aa: ASSDYGGNGELF

j_gene: TRBJ1-6
v_gene: TRBV6-1
CDR3aa: ASRTGPTYSPLH

j_gene: TRBJ2-1
v_gene: TRBV14
CDR3aa: ASSLLGIEQF

j_gene: TRBJ2-1
v_gene: TRBV7-8
CDR3aa: ASSLGGGAYSSYNEQF

j_gene: TRBJ1-6
v_gene: TRBV5-1
CDR3aa: ASSLAGTENSPLH

j_gene: TRBJ2-5
v_gene: TRBV18
CDR3aa: ASSPDRETQY

j_gene: TRBJ2-3
v_gene: TRBV4-1
CDR3aa: ASSQEPGLAGSSTDTQY

j_gene: TRBJ1-2
v_gene: TRBV6-5
CDR3aa: ASRTGGDEDGYT

j_gene: TRBJ2-1
v_gene: TRBV7-8
CDR3aa: ASSLRAGGVNEQF

j_gene: TRBJ2-5
v_gene: TRBV4-3
CDR3aa: ASSQGASRGTQY

j_gene: TRBJ2-2
v_gene: TRBV10-2
CDR3aa: ASIDVGGRGSGELF

j_gene: -
v_gene: TRBV4-3
CDR3aa: ASSQGWGRGLETQY

j_gene: TRBJ2-2
v_gene: TRBV11-3
CDR3aa: ASRGQSTGELF

j_gene: TRBJ1-2
v_gene: TRBV30
CDR3aa: AWTISRVYT

j_gene: TRBJ2-7
v_gene: TRBV28
CDR3aa: ASKRDSLEQY

j_gene: TRBJ2-1
v_gene: TRBV5-6
CDR3aa: ASSPAPGTGIGEQF

j_gene: TRBJ1-1
v_gene: TRBV28
CDR3aa: ASINRVDTEAF

j_gene: TRBJ2-5
v_gene: TRBV6-6
CDR3aa: ASTDTTGGLRETQY

j_gene: TRBJ2-5
v_gene: TRBV5-8
CDR3aa: ASSSTGTSGLQTQY

j_gene: TRBJ2-2
v_gene: TRBV5-1
CDR3aa: ASSLDRGVEVLGELF

j_gene: TRBJ1-1
v_gene: TRBV19
CDR3aa: ASSREGQGTEAF

j_gene: TRBJ2-1
v_gene: TRBV11-2
CDR3aa: ASSLGTVNEQF

j_gene: TRBJ2-7
v_gene: TRBV7-2
CDR3aa: ASSPSFRPYEQY

j_gene: TRBJ1-4
v_gene: TRBV19
CDR3aa: ASSGGRLNEKLF

j_gene: TRBJ1-6
v_gene: TRBV18
CDR3aa: ASSPSTGQGNSPLH